This T cell receptor (beta chain) was sequenced during a study of prognosis after radiotherapy for stage I lung cancer (dated by TCRdb to about 2021). Regarding the study in general: Around 19 stage I NSCLC patients were enrolled in Nanjing, China, between early 2018 and early 2019. Roughly five patients had oligometastatic NSCLC after their primary tumor was surgically resected, and under 15 patients had newly diagnosed primary stage I lung tumors. Every patient was deemed medically inoperable, more than ten because of comorbidities and several because they refused surgery. The cohort was made up of 10 to 15 men and a handful of women, with a median age of around 68 years and an age range of roughly 53 to 90 years. About a dozen patients had adenocarcinoma and roughly 7 had squamous cell carcinoma as the tumor histology. SBRT was delivered in 3 to 5 fractions with a biologically effective dose of at least 100 Gy, and image-guided IMRT or VMAT was used for delivery. In every patient, SBRT was given without any concurrent therapy. Four of the 19 patients developed distant metastases after SBRT, at a median of roughly seven months; the other 15 showed no significant progression. Peripheral blood TCR beta repertoires were profiled in stage I NSCLC patients before and after stereotactic body radiotherapy, and the study then linked these repertoires to distant failure. A total of roughly 40 blood samples from around 20 patients were sequenced, with one sample obtained before and one obtained after SBRT for each patient. Overall results and qualifications from the work: Post-SBRT Shannon entropy and its change from baseline were lower in patients who developed distant metastases; baseline Shannon entropy was not associated with metastases. None of the reported P values were adjusted for multiple comparisons. After SBRT, the count of unique TCR clones dropped from a median of roughly 9,400 beforehand to nearly 7,000 afterward (Wilcoxon paired P=0.011). Whether the expanded TCR clones were tumor-specific was not determined. TRBV and TRBJ usage frequencies reportedly varied with metastasis status, involving two V genes at baseline and several V and two J genes after SBRT. The study was limited by the small cohort and short follow-up, and independent validation of the study findings is required.

Two rounds of multiplex PCR on genomic DNA were used to amplify the TCR beta CDR3 region. In the first PCR round, primers specific to each TRBV and TRBJ gene were used, and the primer sequences were filed in Chinese patent CN105087789A. Universal primers were used in the second round of PCR. The Roche High Pure PCR Template Preparation Kit was used to extract genomic DNA from frozen PBMCs. Libraries were sequenced paired-end with 151 bp reads on an Illumina HiSeq 3000. In the source study's methods: CutAdapt was used to discard raw reads that did not contain the multiplex PCR primer sequences. High-quality paired reads were merged into contigs with PEAR. MiXCR assigned TRB V, D and J gene segments to each contig by aligning to reference sequences. CDR3 sequences were clustered by base quality and sequence similarity to remove sequencing errors. Shannon entropy, normalized by the natural log of the productive TCR sequence number, served as the measure of diversity. Clonality was defined as one minus Shannon entropy divided by the natural log of the number of unique clonotypes. Using the Youden index from ROC curves, the researchers picked the repertoire-metric cut-offs for progression-free survival, and all analyses were carried out in R 3.5.3. TCRdb trimmed the raw reads at Q25, called clones with MiXCR and kept productive beta chains. All rows with the same CDR3 protein become a single entry with the most common DNA and genes. What appears here as the V and J calls and clone size reflects TCRdb's work, not the paper's. The sample table holds 11,000 to 15,000 distinct CDR3 sequences, of which around 40% were seen once. The top ten constitute roughly 40% of the sample.

No patient had a history of other malignancies or prior chemotherapy or radiotherapy, and all had node-negative disease on CT and PET/CT. Around 6 milliliters of peripheral venous blood were drawn into EDTA tubes at each of two time points. PBMCs were isolated by Ficoll-Paque Plus density-gradient centrifugation. Immediately after collection, samples were stored at -80 degrees C until analysis. This clonotype was seen ten or more times. The antigen it binds to is not known. No clone much larger than this one lies a single base away; base qualities are absent. Ends trimmed: V by 5 bases, J by 4 bases; bases unmatched to a gene: 6. Based on the germline V gene (reference sequence), the CDR1 and CDR2 sequences are SEHNR and FQNEAQ. From the cysteine through the phenylalanine, the CDR3 covers 14 amino acids. This entry keeps only the CDR3 DNA: 42 bases, framed from base 1.

This sequence uses TRBV7-9 and TRBJ1-1; TRBD1 fits 8 bases in the junction. Source: PBMCs, taken before or after stereotactic body radiation therapy (not recorded which). The source of this sequence is a donor over 45 with non-small cell lung cancer. The CDR3 amino acid sequence is: CASSLTGAITEAFF. The DNA is TGTGCCAGCAGCCTGACAGGGGCGATCACTGAAGCTTTCTTT.